This T cell receptor (beta chain) was recorded in a study of T cell repertoires in ileal Crohn's disease. Background on the study: Thiopurines (around 10) or anti-TNF agents (roughly 18) were given postoperatively to about half. M6 samples are neoterminal ileum biopsies from postoperative colonoscopy.

Stated time point: neoterminal ileum biopsy at postoperative endoscopy, about 6 months after surgery. Assay used: immunoSEQ multiplex PCR; TCRdb lists only in-frame clones, some missing. Seen here are some 10,000 clones, around 75% observed once, and the top ten hold around 14%. Study-wide results and limits: Endoscopic recurrence occurred in every patient whose clonality exceeded 26.8%. Compared with non-smokers, active smokers at surgery showed more clonal expansions.

Concerning this clone: The target antigen is unknown.

The CDR3 has 14 residues. Germline V gene sequence: CDR1 MNHEY, CDR2 SVGAGI. Trimming shortened V by 7 bases and J by 9 bases, and 19 bases separated the two germline ends. The specimen sequenced was ileal tissue. The sequence derives from an adult with Crohn's disease. The genes are TRBV6-5 and TRBJ1-5; TRBD1 is a possible D gene (5 bases). The CDR3 loop is CASMVLQGERPQHF. The CDR3, as DNA: TGTGCCAGCATGGTACTGCAGGGTGAGCGGCCCCAGCATTTT.